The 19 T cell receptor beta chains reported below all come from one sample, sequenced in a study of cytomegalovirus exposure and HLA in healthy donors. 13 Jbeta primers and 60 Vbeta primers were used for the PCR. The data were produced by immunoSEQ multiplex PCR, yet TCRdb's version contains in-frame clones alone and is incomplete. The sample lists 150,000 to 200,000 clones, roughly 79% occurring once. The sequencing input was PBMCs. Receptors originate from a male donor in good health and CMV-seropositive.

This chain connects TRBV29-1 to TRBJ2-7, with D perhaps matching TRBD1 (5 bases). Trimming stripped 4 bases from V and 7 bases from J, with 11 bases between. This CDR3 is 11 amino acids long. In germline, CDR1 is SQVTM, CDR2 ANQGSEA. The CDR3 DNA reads TGCAGCGTTGCCAGGGCAGAAGAGCAGTACTTC. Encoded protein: CSVARAEEQYF.

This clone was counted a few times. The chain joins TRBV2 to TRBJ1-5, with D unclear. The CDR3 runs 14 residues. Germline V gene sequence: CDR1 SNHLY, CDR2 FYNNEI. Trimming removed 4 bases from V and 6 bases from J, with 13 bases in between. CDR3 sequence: CASSAVPPGQPQHF. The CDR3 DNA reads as TGTGCCAGCAGTGCTGTGCCCCCCGGTCAGCCCCAGCATTTT.

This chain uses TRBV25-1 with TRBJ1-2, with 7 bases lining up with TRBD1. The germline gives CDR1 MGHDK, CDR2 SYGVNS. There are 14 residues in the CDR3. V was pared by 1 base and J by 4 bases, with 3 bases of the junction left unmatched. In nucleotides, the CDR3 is TGTGCCAGCAGTGAATGGGCAGGGGGCTATGGCTACACCTTC. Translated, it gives CASSEWAGGYGYTF.

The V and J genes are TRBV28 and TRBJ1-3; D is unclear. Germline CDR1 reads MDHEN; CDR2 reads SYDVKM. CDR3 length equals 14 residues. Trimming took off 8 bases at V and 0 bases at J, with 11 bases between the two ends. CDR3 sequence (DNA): TGTGCCAGCTCTCCTGGCATCTCTGGAAACACCATATATTTT. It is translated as CASSPGISGNTIYF.

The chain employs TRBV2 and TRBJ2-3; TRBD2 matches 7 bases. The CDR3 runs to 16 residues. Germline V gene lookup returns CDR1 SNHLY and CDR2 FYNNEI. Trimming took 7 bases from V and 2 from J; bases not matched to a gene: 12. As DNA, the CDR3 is TGTGCCAGCAAGTGGTGGCGGGGGTCCTACACAGATACGCAGTATTTT. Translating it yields CASKWWRGSYTDTQYF.

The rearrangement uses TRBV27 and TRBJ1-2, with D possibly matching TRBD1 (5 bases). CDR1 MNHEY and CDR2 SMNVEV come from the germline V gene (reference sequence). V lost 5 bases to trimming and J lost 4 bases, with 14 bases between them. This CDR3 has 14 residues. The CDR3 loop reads CASSPTGSGYGYTF. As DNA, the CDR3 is TGTGCCAGCAGTCCCACAGGCTCGGGCTATGGCTACACCTTC.

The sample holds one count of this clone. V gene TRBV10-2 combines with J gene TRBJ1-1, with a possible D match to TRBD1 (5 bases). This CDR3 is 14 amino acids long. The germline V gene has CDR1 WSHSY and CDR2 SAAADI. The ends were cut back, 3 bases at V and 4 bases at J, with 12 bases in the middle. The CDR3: CASSEGRVSTEAFF. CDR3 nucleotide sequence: TGCGCCAGCAGTGAAGGCAGGGTATCCACTGAAGCTTTCTTT.

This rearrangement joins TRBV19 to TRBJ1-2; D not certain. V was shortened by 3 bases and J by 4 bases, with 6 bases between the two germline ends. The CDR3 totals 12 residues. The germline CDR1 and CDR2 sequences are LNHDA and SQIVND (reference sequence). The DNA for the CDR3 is TGTGCCAGTAGTATGTCTTTCTATGGCTACACCTTC. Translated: CASSMSFYGYTF.

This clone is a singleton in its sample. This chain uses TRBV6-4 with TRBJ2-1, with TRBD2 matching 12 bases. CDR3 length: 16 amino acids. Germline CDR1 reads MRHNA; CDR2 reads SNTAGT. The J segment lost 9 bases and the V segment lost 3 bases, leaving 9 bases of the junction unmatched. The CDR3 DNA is TGTGCCAGCAGTGAGATCCTAGCGGGGGGGCATACTGAGCAGTTCTTC. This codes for CASSEILAGGHTEQFF.

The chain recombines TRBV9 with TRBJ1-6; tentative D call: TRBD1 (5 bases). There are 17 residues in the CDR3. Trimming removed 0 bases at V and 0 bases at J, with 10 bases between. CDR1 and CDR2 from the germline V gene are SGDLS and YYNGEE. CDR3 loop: CASSVGTGHSYNSPLHF. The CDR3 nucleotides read TGTGCCAGCAGCGTAGGAACAGGACACTCCTATAATTCACCCCTCCACTTT.

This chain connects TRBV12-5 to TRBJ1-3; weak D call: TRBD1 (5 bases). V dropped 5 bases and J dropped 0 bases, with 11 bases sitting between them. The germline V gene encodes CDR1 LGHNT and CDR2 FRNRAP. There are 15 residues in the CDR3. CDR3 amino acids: CASGPEGASGNTIYF. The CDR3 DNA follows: TGTGCTAGTGGTCCAGAAGGGGCCTCTGGAAACACCATATATTTT.

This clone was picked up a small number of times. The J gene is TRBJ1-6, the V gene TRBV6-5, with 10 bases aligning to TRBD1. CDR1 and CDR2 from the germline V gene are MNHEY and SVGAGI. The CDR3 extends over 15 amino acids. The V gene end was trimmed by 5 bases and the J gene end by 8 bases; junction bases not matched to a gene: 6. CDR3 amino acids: CASSRDRGGYSPLHF. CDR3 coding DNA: TGTGCCAGCAGTAGGGACAGGGGAGGTTATTCACCCCTCCACTTT.

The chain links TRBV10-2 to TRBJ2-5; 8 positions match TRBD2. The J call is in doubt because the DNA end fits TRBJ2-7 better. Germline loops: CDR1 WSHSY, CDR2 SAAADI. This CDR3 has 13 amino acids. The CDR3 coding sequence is TGCGCCAGCAGTCCAACTAGCGGCTACGAGCAGTACTTC. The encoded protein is CASSPTSGYEQYF.

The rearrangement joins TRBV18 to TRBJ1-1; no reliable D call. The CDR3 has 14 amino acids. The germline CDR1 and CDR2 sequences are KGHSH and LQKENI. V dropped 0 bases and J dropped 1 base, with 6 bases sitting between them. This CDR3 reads CASSPPTGNTEAFF. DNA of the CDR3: TGTGCCAGCTCACCACCTACGGGGAACACTGAAGCTTTCTTT.

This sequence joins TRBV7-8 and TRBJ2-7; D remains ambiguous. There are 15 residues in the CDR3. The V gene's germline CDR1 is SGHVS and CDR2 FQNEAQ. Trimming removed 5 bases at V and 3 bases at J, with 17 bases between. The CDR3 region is CASSPEISENYEQYF. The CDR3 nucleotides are TGTGCCAGCAGCCCGGAGATTTCGGAAAACTACGAGCAGTACTTC.

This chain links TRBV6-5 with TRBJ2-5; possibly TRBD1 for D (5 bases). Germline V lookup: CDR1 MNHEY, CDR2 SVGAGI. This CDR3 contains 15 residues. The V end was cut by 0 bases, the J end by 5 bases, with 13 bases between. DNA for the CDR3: TGTGCCAGCAGTTACTCGGGGCAGGGATCGGAGACCCAGTACTTC. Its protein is CASSYSGQGSETQYF.

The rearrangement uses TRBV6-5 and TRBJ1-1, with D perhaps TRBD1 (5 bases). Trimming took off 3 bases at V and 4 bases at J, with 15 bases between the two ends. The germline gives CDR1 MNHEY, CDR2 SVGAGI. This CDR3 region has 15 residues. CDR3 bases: TGTGCCAGCAGTTATATGGAGGGGAAGGGCACTGAAGCTTTCTTT. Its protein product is CASSYMEGKGTEAFF.

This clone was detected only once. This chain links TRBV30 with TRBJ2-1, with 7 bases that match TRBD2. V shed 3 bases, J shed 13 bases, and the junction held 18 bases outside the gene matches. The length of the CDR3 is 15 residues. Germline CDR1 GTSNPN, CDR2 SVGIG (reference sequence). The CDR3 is CAWRGRGRGYGEQFF. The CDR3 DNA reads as TGTGCCTGGAGAGGGCGGGGGAGAGGTTATGGGGAACAGTTCTTC.

This CDR3 is CASRTDRDTGELFF. In nucleotides, the CDR3 is TGCGCCAGCAGAACGGACAGGGACACCGGGGAGCTGTTTTTT. The rearrangement links TRBV5-1 to TRBJ2-2, with TRBD1 matching 8 bases. Germline loops: CDR1 SGHRS, CDR2 YFSETQ. The CDR3 totals 14 residues. The junction had 3 bases not matched to a gene; V was cut back by 5 bases and J by 3 bases.